This T cell receptor (beta chain) was obtained from a study of T-cell reconstitution after alpha-beta-depleted transplantation in children. Findings and limits, study-wide: T cells produced anew were the main source of T-cell counts and diversity one year after transplant. Several hundred expanded graft clones reportedly were the source of alpha-beta T cells about two months after transplant. Surviving thymic progenitors and recipient T cells were the source of high TCRbeta diversity at day 60 in some patients.

This sample's TCRbeta library carried unique molecular identifier barcodes. A single record per CDR3 protein comes from TCRdb applying MiXCR to the PCR reads. The sample records about 210,000 distinct CDR3 sequences, under 20% being singletons. The germline V gene encodes CDR1 SEHNR and CDR2 FQNEAQ (reference sequence). V lost 4 bases, J lost 4 bases, and 7 bases lay in between. The CDR3 spans 12 residues. A word on this clonotype: Antigen: not known.

The specimen comprised PBMCs, mostly from graft donor cells, sampled 360 days after TCRalphabeta/CD19-depleted stem cell transplant. This TCR derives from a male patient aged 2-10 years who had a stem cell transplant for acute lymphoblastic leukemia, so the T cells may come from the graft donor. The rearrangement links TRBV7-9 to TRBJ2-5; no reliable D call. The CDR3 spells CASSSIRETQYF. The CDR3 nucleotides read TGTGCCAGCAGCTCCATAAGAGAGACCCAGTACTTC.